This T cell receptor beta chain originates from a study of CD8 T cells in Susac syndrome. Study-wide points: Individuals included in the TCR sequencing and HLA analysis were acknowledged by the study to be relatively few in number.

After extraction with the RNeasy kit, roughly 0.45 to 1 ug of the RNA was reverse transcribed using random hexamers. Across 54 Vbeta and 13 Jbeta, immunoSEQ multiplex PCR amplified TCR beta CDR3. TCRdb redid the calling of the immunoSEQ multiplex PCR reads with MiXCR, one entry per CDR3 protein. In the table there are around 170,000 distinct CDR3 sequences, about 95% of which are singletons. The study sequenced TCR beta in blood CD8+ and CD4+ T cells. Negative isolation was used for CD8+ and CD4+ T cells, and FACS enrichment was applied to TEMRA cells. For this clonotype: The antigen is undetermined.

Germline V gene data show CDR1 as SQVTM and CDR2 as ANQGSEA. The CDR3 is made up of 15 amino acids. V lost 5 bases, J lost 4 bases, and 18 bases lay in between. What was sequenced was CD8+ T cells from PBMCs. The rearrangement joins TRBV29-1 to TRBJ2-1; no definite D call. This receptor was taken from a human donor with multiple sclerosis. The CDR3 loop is CSVSSLRGPYNEQFF. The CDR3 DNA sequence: TGCAGCGTTTCCTCGTTGAGAGGCCCGTACAATGAGCAGTTCTTC.